This record covers a single TCR beta chain. This sample stems from a study of blood T cell repertoires in COVID-19. Clones were read by immunoSEQ multiplex PCR, and TCRdb kept only the in-frame ones, dropping some. The table lists 350,000 to 550,000 clones, roughly nine tenths of them singletons. Participant age was roughly 18 to 95 years, and participants resided in about two dozen US areas. Deletions cut 3 bases from V and 4 bases from J, with 7 bases between. The CDR3 has 13 residues. Sequenced input: PBMCs or T cells enriched from blood (not recorded which). The source of this sequence is a woman younger than 35 with acute COVID-19. The chain couples TRBV12-3 or TRBV12-4 to TRBJ1-3; D gene ambiguous. The CDR3 loop is CASSFPTGNTIYF. The CDR3 region has the DNA TGTGCCAGCAGTTTCCCAACAGGAAACACCATATATTTT.